Listed here is a single TCR beta chain. The antigen it binds to is not known. No base quality information exists; no much larger clone differs at one position. From cysteine to phenylalanine, the CDR3 is 13 amino acids long. The entry retains the CDR3 DNA only, 39 bases that are in frame from base 1. Unmatched junction bases come to 3, with V trimmed by 6 bases and J by 7 bases. Reading the germline V gene gives CDR1 SGHTA and CDR2 FQGNSA. Collaborating institutions collected whole blood in K2EDTA tubes following their own protocols. For TCRbeta analysis, collaborator samples were shipped as frozen whole blood, as isolated PBMCs, or as DNA extracted from either sample type. The data are from a study of blood T cell repertoires in COVID-19 (dated by TCRdb to the early 2020s). Background on the whole study: The collaborator samples originated in the United States, Italy and Spain and spanned the acute and convalescent phases of COVID-19. The material from the prospective study consisted of cDNA or gDNA derived from T cells, B-cell-depleted T cells, or PBMCs. Deeply sampled blood TCRbeta repertoires from subjects exposed to, actively infected with, or recovered from COVID-19 were included in the dataset. The repertoires were released in a freely available public database intended as a resource for research on the immune response to SARS-CoV-2. Samples came from the ongoing ImmuneRACE study (first 160 participants) plus 1,254 subjects from 6 global collaborators. The sample metadata nearly always contained a de-identified subject ID, COVID-19 status, age in years and sex. Where HLA class I and class II types were available, the types were taken from metadata supplied by the sample provider, not from assay-based typing. The study at large found these results: The quantity of clinical and demographic metadata differed by source and by participant and was supplied without curation.

TCRbeta CDR3 regions were amplified from genomic DNA using the immunoSEQ Assay, a bias-controlled multiplex PCR. Concerning the study's data processing: Nucleated cell counts per sample were estimated from amplification of reference gene primers within the assay. Sequence reads were collapsed and filtered to measure the absolute abundance of every unique TCRbeta CDR3 rearrangement. For each sample, productive Simpson clonality was calculated as the square root of Simpson's diversity index across productive rearrangements. TCRdb mirrors the immuneACCESS table, restricted to in-frame sequences. Some clones are absent from its copies; in checked studies, under half trace to an unresolved V gene, and the reason for the others is unknown. V and J calls and clone size are given by that table; D and trimming were obtained from the DNA. The sample table holds just over 95,000 clones, of which roughly 87% were seen once. The ten largest clones take up 15% to 20% of the sample.

The origin of this receptor is an older man with acute or convalescent COVID-19. The sequence links TRBV7-2 to TRBJ1-4, and 9 bases in between align with TRBD1. What was sequenced was peripheral blood. For the CDR3, the sequence is CASSDRGIEKLFF. The nucleotides read TGTGCCAGCAGTGACAGGGGGATTGAAAAACTGTTTTTT.